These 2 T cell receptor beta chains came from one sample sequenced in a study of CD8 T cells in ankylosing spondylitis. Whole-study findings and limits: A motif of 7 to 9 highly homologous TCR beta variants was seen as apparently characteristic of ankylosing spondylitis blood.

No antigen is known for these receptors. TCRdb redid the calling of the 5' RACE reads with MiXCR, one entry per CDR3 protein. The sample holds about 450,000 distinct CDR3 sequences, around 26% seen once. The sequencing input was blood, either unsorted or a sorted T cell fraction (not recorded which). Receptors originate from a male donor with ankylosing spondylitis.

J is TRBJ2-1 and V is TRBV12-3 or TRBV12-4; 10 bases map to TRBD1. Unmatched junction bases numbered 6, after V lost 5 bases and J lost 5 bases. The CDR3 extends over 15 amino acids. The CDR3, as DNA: TGTGCCAGCAGTCCTCCGGGACAGGGGAACAATGAGCAGTTCTTC. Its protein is CASSPPGQGNNEQFF.

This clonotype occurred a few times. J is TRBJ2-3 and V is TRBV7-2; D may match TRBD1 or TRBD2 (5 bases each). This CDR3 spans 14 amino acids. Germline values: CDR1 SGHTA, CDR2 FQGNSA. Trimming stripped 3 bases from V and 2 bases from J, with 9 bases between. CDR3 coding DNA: TGTGCCAGCAGCTTGGGGGAGTCCACAGATACGCAGTATTTT. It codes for CASSLGESTDTQYF.